This T cell receptor beta chain appears in the sequencing data of a study of Graves' ophthalmopathy and Graves' hyperthyroidism. Study context: The blood sample was drawn at first diagnosis and before any treatment.

In this sample, this clonotype turned up many times. Its antigen remains unknown. The study's findings and limits: A model built from 13 signatures distinguished ophthalmopathy from stable hyperthyroidism with roughly 90% sensitivity and approximately 80% specificity.

CDR3 length: 16 residues. The V end lost 4 bases, the J end lost 5 bases, and 15 bases lay between the germline ends. The germline CDR1 and CDR2 sequences are SGHNT and YENEEA. Ophthalmopathic donors had moderate-to-severe activity, CAS ≥3 and NOSPECS ≥4, with disease that had lasted under 3 months. None of the included patients had other autoimmune diseases, uncontrolled infections, pregnancy or lactation, as these led to exclusion. TCR beta CDR3 regions were amplified from RNA transcripts. HTBI primers were used in a first-round RT-PCR, which preceded a second-round multiplex PCR. A single record per CDR3 protein comes from TCRdb applying MiXCR to the multiplex PCR reads. This sample yields about 500,000 distinct CDR3 sequences, of which around 15% are seen a single time; about 9.4% belongs to the top ten.

The sample consisted of blood. The rearrangement joins TRBV11-3 to TRBJ1-6, with D hard to call. This receptor was obtained from a woman aged 25 to 45 with Graves' ophthalmopathy. The CDR3 DNA is TGTGCCAGCAGCTCCAGTTATTCCCTGAATAATTCACCCCTCCACTTT. It codes for CASSSSYSLNNSPLHF.